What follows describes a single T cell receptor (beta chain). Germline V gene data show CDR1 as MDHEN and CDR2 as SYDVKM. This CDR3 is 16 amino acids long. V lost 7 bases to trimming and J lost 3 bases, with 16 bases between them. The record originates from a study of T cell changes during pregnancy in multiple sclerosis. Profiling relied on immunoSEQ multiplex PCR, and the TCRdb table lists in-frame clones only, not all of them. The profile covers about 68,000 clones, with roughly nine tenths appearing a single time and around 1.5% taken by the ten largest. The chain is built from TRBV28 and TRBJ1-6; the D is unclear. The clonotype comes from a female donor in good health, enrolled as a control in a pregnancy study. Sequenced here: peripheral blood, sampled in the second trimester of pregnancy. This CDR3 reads CASTPGAIDYNSPLHF. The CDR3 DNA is TGTGCCAGCACCCCAGGCGCCATCGACTATAATTCACCCCTCCACTTT. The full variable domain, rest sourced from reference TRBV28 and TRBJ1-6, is DVKVTQSSRYLVKRTGEKVFLECVQDMDHENMFWYRQDPGLGLRLIYFSYDVKMKEKGDIPEGYSVSREKKERFSLILESASTNQTSMYLCASTPGAIDYNSPLHFGNGTRLTVT.